This T cell receptor (beta chain) emerged from a study of blood T cell repertoires in COVID-19. Trimming cost V 2 bases and J 4 bases; bases outside gene matches: 11. Germline lookup yields CDR1 SNHLY and CDR2 FYNNEI. The CDR3 covers 18 residues. Sequencing used immunoSEQ multiplex PCR; TCRdb keeps in-frame clones, though not all of them. Of 180,000 or so clones listed, roughly 86% are singletons. The sequencing sample was made of PBMCs or T cells enriched from blood (not recorded which). This sequence originates from a woman aged 30 to 39 who had recovered from COVID-19. The chain links TRBV2 to TRBJ2-1, with TRBD2 matching over 10 bases. The CDR3 DNA sequence: TGTGCCAGCAGTGAAAGGGAGCTAGCGGGAGTATCATACAATGAGCAGTTCTTC. It codes for CASSERELAGVSYNEQFF.